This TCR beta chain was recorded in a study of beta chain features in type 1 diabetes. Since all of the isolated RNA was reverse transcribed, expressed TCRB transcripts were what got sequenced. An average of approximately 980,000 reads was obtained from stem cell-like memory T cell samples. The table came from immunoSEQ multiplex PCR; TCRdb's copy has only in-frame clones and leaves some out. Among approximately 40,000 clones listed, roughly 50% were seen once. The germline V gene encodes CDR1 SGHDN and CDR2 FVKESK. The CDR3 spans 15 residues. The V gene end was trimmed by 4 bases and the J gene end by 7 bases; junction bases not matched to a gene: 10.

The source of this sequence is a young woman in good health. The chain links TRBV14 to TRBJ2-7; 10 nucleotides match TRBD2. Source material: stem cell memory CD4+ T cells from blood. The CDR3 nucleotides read TGTGCCAGCAGCCTCTGGACTAGCGGTACTGATGAGCAGTACTTC. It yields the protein CASSLWTSGTDEQYF.